This TCR beta chain derives from a study of shared T cell receptors in the human thymus. This clone was recorded only once. CDR1 is LGHNA, CDR2 YNFKEQ, per germline. V shed 0 bases and J 0 bases; nucleotides not matched to a gene: 8. This CDR3 contains 18 residues. Method: immunoSEQ multiplex PCR; TCRdb's copy keeps in-frame clones and lacks some. Among about 660,000 clones listed, around nine tenths were seen once. These data were also reused for a study on human thymus T cells. That paper notes: Infants, healthy and Finnish, who were having corrective surgery for congenital heart defects served as donors. The study used thymus tissue resected during corrective heart surgery. It looked as if thymic and blood repertoires used V and J genes in a biased way. A high degree of thymic repertoire overlap among unrelated individuals was reported in related research.

Sequenced input: thymocytes. This receptor was identified in a boy in the first two years of life with a congenital heart defect. V is TRBV4-2 and J is TRBJ2-7; TRBD2 agrees at 10 bases. The CDR3 coding sequence is TGTGCCAGCAGCCAAGATCTTCCTAGCGGGAGATTCTCCTACGAGCAGTACTTC. It codes for CASSQDLPSGRFSYEQYF.